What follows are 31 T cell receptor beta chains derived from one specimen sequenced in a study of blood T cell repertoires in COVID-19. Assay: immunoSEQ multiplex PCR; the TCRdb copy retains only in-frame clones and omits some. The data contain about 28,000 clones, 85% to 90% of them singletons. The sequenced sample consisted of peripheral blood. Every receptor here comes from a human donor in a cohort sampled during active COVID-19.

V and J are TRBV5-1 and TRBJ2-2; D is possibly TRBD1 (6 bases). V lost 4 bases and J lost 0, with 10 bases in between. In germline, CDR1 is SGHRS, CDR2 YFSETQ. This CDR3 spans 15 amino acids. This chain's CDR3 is CASSPDRTNTGELFF. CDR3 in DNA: TGCGCCAGCAGCCCCGACAGGACGAACACCGGGGAGCTGTTTTTT.

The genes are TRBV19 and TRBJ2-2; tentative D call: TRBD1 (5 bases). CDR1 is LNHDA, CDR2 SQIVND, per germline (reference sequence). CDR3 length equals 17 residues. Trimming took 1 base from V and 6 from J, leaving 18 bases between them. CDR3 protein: CASSIGRQPGPPGELFF. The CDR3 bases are TGTGCCAGTAGTATAGGAAGACAGCCAGGTCCGCCCGGGGAGCTGTTTTTT.

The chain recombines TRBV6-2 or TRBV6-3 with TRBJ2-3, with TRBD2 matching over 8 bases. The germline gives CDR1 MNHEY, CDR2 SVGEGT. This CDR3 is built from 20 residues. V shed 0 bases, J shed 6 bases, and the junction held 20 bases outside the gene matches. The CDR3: CASSYSTTNRMGLEYDTQYF. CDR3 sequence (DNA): TGTGCCAGCAGTTACTCCACAACGAATCGTATGGGACTAGAGTACGATACGCAGTATTTT.

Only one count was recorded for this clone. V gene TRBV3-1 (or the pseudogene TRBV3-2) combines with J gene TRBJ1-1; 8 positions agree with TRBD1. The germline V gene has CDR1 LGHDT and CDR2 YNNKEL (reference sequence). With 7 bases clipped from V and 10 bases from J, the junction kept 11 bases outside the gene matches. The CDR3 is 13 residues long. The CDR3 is CASTRGRGQGAFF. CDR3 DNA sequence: TGTGCCAGCACCCGGGGCAGGGGGCAAGGAGCTTTCTTT.

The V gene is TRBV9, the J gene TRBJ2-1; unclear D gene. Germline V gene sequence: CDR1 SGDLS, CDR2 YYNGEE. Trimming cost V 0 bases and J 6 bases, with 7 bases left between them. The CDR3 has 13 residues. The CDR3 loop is CASSVAPSNEQFF. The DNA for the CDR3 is TGTGCCAGCAGCGTAGCTCCCAGCAATGAGCAGTTCTTC. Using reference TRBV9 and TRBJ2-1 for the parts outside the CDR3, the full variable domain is DSGVTQTPKHLITATGQRVTLRCSPRSGDLSVYWYQQSLDQGLQFLIQYYNGEERAKGNILERFSAQQFPDLHSELNLSSLELGDSALYFCASSVAPSNEQFFGPGTRLTVL.

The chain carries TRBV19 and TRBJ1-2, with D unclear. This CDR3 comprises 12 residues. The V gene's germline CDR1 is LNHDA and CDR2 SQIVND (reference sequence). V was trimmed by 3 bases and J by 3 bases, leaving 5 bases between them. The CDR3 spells CASSISHYGYTF. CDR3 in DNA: TGTGCCAGTAGTATTTCTCACTATGGCTACACCTTC.

This CDR3 is CASSSPGLAGQETQYF. CDR3 nucleotides: TGTGCCAGCAGTTCCCCCGGACTAGCGGGGCAAGAGACCCAGTACTTC. The genes are TRBV27 and TRBJ2-5, with TRBD2 matching 12 bases. After removal of 4 bases from V and 2 bases from J, the junction contained 5 bases not matched to a gene. The CDR3 is made up of 16 amino acids. CDR1 is MNHEY and CDR2 is SMNVEV in the germline V gene (reference sequence).

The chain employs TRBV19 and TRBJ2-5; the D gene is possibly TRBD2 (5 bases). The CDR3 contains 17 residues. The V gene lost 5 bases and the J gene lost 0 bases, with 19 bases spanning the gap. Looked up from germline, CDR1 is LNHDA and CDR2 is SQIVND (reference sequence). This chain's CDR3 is CASSPSRVGEYQETQYF. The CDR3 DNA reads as TGTGCCAGTAGTCCTAGCCGCGTGGGAGAGTACCAAGAGACCCAGTACTTC.

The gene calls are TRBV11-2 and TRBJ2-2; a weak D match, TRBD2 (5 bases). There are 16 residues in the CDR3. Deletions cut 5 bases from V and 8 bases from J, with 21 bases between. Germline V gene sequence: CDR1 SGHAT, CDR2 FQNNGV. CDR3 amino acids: CASSLRASRQEGELFF. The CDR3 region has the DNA TGTGCCAGCAGCCTCCGGGCTAGCAGGCAGGAGGGGGAGCTGTTTTTT. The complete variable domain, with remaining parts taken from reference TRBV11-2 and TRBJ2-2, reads EAGVAQSPRYKIIEKRQSVAFWCNPISGHATLYWYQQILGQGPKLLIQFQNNGVVDDSQLPKDRFSAERLKGVDSTLKIQPAKLEDSAVYLCASSLRASRQEGELFFGEGSRLTVL.

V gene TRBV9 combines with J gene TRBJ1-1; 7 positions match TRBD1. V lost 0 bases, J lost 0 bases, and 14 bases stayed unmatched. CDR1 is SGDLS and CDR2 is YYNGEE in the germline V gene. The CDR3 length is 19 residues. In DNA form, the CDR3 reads TGTGCCAGCAGCGTAGCATTGCCGAATACCGGGACAGTGAACACTGAAGCTTTCTTT. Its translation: CASSVALPNTGTVNTEAFF.

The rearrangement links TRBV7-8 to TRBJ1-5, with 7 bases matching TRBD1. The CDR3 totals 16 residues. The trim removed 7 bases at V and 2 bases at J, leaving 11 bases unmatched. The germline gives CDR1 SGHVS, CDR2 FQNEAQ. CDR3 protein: CASTRSRGAGNQPQHF. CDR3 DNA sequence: TGTGCCAGCACCCGATCCAGGGGGGCGGGCAATCAGCCCCAGCATTTT.

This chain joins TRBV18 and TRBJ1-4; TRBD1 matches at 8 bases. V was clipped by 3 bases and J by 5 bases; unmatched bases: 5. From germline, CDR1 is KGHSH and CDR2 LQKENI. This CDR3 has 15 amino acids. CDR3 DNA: TGTGCCAGCTCACCCCTCGGACAGGGCAATGAAAAACTGTTTTTT. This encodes CASSPLGQGNEKLFF.

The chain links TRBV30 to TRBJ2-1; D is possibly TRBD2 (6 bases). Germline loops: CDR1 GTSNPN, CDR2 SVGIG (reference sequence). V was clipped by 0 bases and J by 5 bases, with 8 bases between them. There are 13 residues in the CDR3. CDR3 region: CAWSVRENNEQFF. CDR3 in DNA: TGTGCCTGGAGTGTACGGGAGAACAATGAGCAGTTCTTC.

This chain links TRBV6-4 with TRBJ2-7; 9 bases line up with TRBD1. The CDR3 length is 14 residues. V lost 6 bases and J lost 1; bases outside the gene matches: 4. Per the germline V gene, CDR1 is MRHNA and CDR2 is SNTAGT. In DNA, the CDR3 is TGTGCCAGCAGGACAGGGGGAGGATCCTACGAGCAGTACTTC. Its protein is CASRTGGGSYEQYF.

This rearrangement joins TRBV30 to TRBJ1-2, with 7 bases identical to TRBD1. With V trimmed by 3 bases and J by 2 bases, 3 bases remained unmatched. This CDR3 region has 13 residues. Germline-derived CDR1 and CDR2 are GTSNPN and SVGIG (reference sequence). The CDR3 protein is CAWSLQGNYGYTF. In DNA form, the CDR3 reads TGTGCCTGGAGCTTACAGGGGAACTATGGCTACACCTTC.

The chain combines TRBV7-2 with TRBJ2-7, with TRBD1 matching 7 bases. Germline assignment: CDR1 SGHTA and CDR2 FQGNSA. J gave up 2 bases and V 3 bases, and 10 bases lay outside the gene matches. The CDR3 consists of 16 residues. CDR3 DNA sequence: TGTGCCAGCAGCTTGGACCGGGACAGAGTTACCTACGAGCAGTACTTC. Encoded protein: CASSLDRDRVTYEQYF.

The CDR3 spells CASRPLGAGTGANVLTF. The CDR3 DNA is TGCGCCAGCAGACCCCTAGGGGCGGGGACTGGGGCCAACGTCCTGACTTTC. This chain joins TRBV5-1 and TRBJ2-6; TRBD2 might be the D (6 bases). The CDR3 is made up of 17 amino acids. Trimming cost V 5 bases and J 2 bases, with 17 bases left between them. Germline V gene data show CDR1 as SGHRS and CDR2 as YFSETQ.

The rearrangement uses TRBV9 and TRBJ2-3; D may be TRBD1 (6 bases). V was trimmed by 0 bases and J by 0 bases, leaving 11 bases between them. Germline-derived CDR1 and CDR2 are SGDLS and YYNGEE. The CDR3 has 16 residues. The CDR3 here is CASSVEGDASTDTQYF. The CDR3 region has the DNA TGTGCCAGCAGCGTAGAGGGGGACGCCAGCACAGATACGCAGTATTTT.

CDR3 nucleotide sequence: TGCGCCAGCACCGACCGGGCGGGGGGGCTCAATGAGCAGTTCTTC. It codes for CASTDRAGGLNEQFF. The chain links TRBV5-1 to TRBJ2-1; 9 positions agree with TRBD2. V dropped 6 bases and J dropped 6; count of bases not matched to a gene: 10. The CDR3 is made up of 15 amino acids. Germline CDR1 SGHRS, CDR2 YFSETQ.

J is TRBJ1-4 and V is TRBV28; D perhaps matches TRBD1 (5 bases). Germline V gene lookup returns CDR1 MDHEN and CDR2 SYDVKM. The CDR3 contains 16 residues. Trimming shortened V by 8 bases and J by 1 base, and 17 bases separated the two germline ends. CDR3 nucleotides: TGTGCCAGCTCCTCTGGGGAGGGGATAACTAATGAAAAACTGTTTTTT. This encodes CASSSGEGITNEKLFF.

The CDR3: CASSYLQGTYGYTF. CDR3 bases: TGTGCCAGTAGTTACCTACAGGGTACCTACGGCTACACCTTC. The rearrangement uses TRBV19 and TRBJ1-2; weak D call: TRBD1 (6 bases). Germline V gives CDR1 LNHDA, CDR2 SQIVND (reference sequence). Trimming stripped 5 bases from V and 8 bases from J, with 18 bases between. The CDR3 runs 14 residues.

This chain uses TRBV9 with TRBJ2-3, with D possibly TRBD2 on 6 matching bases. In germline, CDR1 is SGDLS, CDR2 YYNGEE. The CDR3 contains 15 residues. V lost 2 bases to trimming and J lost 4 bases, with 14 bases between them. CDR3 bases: TGTGCCAGCAGCGTCTCTGCGGGGATGTCAGATACGCAGTATTTT. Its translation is CASSVSAGMSDTQYF.

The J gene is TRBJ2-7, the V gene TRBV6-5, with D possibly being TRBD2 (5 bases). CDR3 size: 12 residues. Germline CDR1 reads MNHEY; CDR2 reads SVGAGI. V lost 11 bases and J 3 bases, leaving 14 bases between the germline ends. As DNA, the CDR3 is TGTGCCGTCTCCCAACGGGACTACGAGCAGTACTTC. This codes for CAVSQRDYEQYF.

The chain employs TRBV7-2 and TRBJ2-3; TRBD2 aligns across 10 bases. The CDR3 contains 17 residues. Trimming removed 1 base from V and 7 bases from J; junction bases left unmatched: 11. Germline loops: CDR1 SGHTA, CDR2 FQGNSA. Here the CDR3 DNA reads TGTGCCAGCAGCTTAGGCCTAGCGGGGGAGAGGGTGAATACGCAGTATTTT. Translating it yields CASSLGLAGERVNTQYF.

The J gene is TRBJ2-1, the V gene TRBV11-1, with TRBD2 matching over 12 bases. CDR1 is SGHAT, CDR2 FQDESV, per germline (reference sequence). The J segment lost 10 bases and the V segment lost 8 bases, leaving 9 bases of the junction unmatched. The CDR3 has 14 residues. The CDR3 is CASRPSGGAGEQFF. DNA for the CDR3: TGTGCCAGCCGTCCTAGCGGGGGGGCCGGGGAGCAGTTCTTC.

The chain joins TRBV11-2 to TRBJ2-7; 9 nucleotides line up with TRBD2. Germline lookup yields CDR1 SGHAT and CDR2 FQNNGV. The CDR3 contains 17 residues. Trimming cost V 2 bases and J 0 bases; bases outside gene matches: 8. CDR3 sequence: CASSLSSGGQSSYEQYF. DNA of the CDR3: TGTGCCAGCAGCTTATCCAGCGGGGGGCAGAGCTCCTACGAGCAGTACTTC.

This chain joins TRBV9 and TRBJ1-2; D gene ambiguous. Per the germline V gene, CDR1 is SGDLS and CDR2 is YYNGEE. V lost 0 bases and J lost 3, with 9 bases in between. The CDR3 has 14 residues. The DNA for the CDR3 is TGTGCCAGCAGCGTAGAGGAGGCCTACTATGGCTACACCTTC. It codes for CASSVEEAYYGYTF.

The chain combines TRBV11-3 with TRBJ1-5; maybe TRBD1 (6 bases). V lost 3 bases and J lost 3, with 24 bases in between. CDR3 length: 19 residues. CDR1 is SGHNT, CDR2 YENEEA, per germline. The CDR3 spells CASSFRMGLDRDLNQPQHF. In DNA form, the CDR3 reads TGTGCCAGCAGCTTTAGAATGGGTTTGGACAGAGACCTCAATCAGCCCCAGCATTTT.

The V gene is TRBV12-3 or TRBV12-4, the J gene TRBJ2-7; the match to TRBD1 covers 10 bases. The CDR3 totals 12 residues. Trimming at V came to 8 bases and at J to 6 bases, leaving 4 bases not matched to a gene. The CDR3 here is CASGQGGTEQYF. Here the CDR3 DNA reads TGTGCCAGCGGACAGGGGGGGACCGAGCAGTACTTC.

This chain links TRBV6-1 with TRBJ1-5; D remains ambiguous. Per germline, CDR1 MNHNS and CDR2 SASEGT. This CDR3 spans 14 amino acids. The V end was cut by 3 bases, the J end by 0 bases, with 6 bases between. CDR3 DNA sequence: TGTGCCAGCAGTGAGTACATTAGCAATCAGCCCCAGCATTTT. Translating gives CASSEYISNQPQHF.

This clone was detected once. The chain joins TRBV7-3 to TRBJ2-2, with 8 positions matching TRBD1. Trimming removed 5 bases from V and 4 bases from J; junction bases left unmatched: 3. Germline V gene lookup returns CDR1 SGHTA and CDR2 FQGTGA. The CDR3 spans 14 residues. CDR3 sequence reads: CASSGTGGTGELFF. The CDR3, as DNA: TGTGCCAGCAGCGGCACAGGGGGCACCGGGGAGCTGTTTTTT. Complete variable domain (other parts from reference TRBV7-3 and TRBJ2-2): GAGVSQTPSNKVTEKGKYVELRCDPISGHTALYWYRQSLGQGPEFLIYFQGTGAADDSGLPNDRFFAVRPEGSVSTLKIQRTERGDSAVYLCASSGTGGTGELFFGEGSRLTVL.